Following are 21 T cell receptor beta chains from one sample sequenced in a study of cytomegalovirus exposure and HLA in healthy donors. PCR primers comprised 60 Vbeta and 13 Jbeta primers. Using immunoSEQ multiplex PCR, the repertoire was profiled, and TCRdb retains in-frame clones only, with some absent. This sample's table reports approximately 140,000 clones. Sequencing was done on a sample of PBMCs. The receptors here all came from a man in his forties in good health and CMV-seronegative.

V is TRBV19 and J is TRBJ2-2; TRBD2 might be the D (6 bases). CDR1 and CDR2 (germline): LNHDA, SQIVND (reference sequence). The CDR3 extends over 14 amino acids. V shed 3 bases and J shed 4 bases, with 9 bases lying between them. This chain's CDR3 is CASSILGGTGELFF. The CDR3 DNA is TGTGCCAGTAGTATTTTGGGGGGCACCGGGGAGCTGTTTTTT.

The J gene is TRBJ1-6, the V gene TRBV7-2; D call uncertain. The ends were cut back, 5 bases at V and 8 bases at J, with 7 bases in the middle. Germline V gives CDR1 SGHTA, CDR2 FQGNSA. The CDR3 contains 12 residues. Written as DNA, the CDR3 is TGTGCCAGCAGCCTACTCGATTCACCCCTCCACTTT. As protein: CASSLLDSPLHF.

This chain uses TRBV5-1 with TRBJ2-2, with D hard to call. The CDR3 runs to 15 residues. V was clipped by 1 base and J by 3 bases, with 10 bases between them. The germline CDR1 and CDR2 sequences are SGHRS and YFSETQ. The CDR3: CASSLRATDTGELFF. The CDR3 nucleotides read TGCGCCAGCAGCTTGCGAGCAACGGACACCGGGGAGCTGTTTTTT. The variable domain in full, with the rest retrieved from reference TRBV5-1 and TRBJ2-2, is KAGVTQTPRYLIKTRGQQVTLSCSPISGHRSVSWYQQTPGQGLQFLFEYFSETQRNKGNFPGRFSGRQFSNSRSEMNVSTLELGDSALYLCASSLRATDTGELFFGEGSRLTVL.

CDR3 sequence reads: CASSLSFRGRSAEAFF. The DNA for the CDR3 is TGTGCCAGCAGTTTAAGTTTTAGGGGGCGATCTGCTGAAGCTTTCTTT. The chain joins TRBV27 to TRBJ1-1, with 7 bases matching TRBD1. Germline CDR1 is MNHEY and CDR2 is SMNVEV (reference sequence). Losses at the gene ends were 2 bases for V and 6 bases for J; bases not matched to a gene: 12. The CDR3 has 16 amino acids.

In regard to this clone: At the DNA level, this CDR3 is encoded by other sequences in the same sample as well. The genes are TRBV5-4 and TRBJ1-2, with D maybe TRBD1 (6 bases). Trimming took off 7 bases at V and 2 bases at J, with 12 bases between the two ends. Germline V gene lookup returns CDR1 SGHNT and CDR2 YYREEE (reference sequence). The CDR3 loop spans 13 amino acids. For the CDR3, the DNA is TGTGCCAGCTCCCCCCAGGGGAACTATGGCTACACCTTC. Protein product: CASSPQGNYGYTF. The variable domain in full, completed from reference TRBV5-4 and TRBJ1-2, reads ETGVTQSPTHLIKTRGQQVTLRCSSQSGHNTVSWYQQALGQGPQFIFQYYREEENGRGNFPPRFSGLQFPNYSSELNVNALELDDSALYLCASSPQGNYGYTFGSGTRLTVV.

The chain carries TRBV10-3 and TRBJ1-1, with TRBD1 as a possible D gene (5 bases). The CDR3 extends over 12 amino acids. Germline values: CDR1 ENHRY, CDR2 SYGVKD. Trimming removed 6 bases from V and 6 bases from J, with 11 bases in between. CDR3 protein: CAIRGKGAEAFF. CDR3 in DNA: TGTGCCATCAGGGGCAAAGGGGCTGAAGCTTTCTTT.

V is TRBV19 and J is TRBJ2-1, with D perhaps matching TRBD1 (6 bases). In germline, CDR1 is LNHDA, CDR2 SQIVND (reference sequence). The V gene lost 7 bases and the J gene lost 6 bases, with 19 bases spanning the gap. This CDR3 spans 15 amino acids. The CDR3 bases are TGTGCCAGTAAGCAGGGGCCCACCGTCGGCAATGAGCAGTTCTTC. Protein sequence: CASKQGPTVGNEQFF.

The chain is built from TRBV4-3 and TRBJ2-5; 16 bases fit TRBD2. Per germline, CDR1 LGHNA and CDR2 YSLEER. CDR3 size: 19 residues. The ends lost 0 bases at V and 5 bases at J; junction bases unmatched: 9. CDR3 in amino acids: CASSQDSGTSGGARETQYF. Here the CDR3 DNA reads TGCGCCAGCAGCCAAGATTCGGGGACTAGCGGGGGGGCGCGGGAGACCCAGTACTTC.

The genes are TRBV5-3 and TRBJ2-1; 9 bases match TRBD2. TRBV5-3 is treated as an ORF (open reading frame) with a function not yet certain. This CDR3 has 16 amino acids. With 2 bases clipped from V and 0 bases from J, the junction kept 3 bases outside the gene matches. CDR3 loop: CARSFRGGDSYNEQFF. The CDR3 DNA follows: TGTGCCAGAAGCTTCCGCGGGGGGGACTCCTACAATGAGCAGTTCTTC.

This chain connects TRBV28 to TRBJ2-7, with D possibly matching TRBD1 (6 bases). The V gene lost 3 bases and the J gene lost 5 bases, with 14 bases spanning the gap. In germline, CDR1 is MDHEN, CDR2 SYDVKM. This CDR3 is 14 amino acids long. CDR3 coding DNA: TGTGCCAGCAGTTTCCTGGACAGCTCTAACGAGCAGTACTTC. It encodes CASSFLDSSNEQYF.

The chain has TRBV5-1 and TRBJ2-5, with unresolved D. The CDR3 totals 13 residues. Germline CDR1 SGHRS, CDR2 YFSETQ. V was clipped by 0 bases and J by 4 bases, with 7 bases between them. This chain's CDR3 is CASSLALGETQYF. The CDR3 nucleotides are TGCGCCAGCAGCTTGGCCCTAGGAGAGACCCAGTACTTC.

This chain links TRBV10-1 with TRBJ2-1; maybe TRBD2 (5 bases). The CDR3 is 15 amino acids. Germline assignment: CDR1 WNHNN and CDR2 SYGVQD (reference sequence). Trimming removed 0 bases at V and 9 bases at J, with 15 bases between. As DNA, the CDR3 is TGCGCCAGCAGTGAGTCGACTTTAGCGAGAACTGAGCAGTTCTTC. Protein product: CASSESTLARTEQFF.

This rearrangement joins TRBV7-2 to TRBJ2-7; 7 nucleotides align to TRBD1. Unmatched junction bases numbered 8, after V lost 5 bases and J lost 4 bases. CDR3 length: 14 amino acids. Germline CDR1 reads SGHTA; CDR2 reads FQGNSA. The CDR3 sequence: CASSTGTARYEQYF. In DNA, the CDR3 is TGTGCCAGCAGCACCGGGACAGCCCGTTACGAGCAGTACTTC.

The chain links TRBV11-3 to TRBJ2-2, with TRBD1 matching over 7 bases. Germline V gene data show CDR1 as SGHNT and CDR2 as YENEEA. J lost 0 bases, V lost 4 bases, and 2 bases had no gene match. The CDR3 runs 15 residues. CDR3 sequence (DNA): TGTGCCAGCAGCTCCGGGACAGCGAACACCGGGGAGCTGTTTTTT. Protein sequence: CASSSGTANTGELFF.

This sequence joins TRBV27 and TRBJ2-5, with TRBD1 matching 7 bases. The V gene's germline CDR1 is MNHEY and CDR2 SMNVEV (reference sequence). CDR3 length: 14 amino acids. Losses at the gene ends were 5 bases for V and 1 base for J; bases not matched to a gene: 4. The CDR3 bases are TGTGCCAGCAGTCCTGGGACAGTCCAAGAGACCCAGTACTTC. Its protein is CASSPGTVQETQYF.

CDR3 sequence reads: CASGAGQGVTDTQYF. CDR3 sequence (DNA): TGTGCCAGCGGAGCGGGACAGGGTGTAACAGATACGCAGTATTTT. V and J are TRBV6-5 and TRBJ2-3, with 9 bases that match TRBD1. V was clipped by 8 bases and J by 3 bases; unmatched bases: 9. This CDR3 has 15 amino acids. Germline CDR1 reads MNHEY; CDR2 reads SVGAGI.

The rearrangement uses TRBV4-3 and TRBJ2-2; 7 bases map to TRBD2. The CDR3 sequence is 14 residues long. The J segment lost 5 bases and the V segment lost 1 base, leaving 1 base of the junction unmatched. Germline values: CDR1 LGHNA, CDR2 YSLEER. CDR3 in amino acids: CASSQGEGTGELFF. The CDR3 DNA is TGCGCCAGCAGCCAAGGGGAGGGAACCGGGGAGCTGTTTTTT.

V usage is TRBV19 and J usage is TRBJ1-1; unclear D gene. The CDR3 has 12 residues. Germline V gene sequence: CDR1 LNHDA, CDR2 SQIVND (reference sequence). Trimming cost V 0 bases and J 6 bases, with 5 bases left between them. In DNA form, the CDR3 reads TGTGCCAGTAGTATAGAGGCCTCTGAAGCTTTCTTT. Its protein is CASSIEASEAFF.

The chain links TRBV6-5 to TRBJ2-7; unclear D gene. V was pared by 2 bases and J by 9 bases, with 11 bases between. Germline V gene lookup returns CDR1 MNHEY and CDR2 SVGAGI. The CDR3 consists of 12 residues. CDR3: CASSYHPSGQYF. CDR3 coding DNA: TGTGCCAGCAGTTACCACCCGTCGGGGCAGTACTTC.

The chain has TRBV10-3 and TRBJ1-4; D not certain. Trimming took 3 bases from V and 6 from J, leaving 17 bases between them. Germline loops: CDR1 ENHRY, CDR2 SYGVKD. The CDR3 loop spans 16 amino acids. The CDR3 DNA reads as TGTGCCATCAGTGAATTCGGGCGCGCCGGGGATGAAAAACTGTTTTTT. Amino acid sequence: CAISEFGRAGDEKLFF.

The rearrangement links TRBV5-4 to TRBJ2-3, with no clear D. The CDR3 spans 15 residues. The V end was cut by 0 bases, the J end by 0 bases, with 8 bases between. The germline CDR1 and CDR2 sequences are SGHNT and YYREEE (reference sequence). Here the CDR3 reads CASSLAVSSTDTQYF. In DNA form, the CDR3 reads TGTGCCAGCAGCTTGGCGGTCTCTAGCACAGATACGCAGTATTTT.